Shown below are 8 T cell receptor beta chains from a single sample sequenced in a study of blood T cell repertoires in COVID-19. Sequencing used immunoSEQ multiplex PCR; TCRdb keeps in-frame clones, though not all of them. Here the sample spans about 74,000 clones, 70% to 75% being singletons. Sequences were obtained from peripheral blood. All receptors derive from a man between 65 and 85 years old with acute or convalescent COVID-19.

The chain joins TRBV25-1 to TRBJ2-1; TRBD2 matches 9 bases. Germline lookup yields CDR1 MGHDK and CDR2 SYGVNS. J was trimmed by 8 bases and V by 1 base; bases with no gene match: 9. The CDR3 is 16 amino acids. CDR3 sequence: CASSESGGRAKDEQFF. Here the CDR3 DNA reads TGTGCCAGCAGTGAATCTGGCGGGAGGGCAAAGGATGAGCAGTTCTTC. The complete variable domain, with remaining parts taken from reference TRBV25-1 and TRBJ2-1, reads EADIYQTPRYLVIGTGKKITLECSQTMGHDKMYWYQQDPGMELHLIHYSYGVNSTEKGDLSSESTVSRIRTEHFPLTLESARPSHTSQYLCASSESGGRAKDEQFFGPGTRLTVL.

V and J are TRBV18 and TRBJ2-2, with 7 nucleotides matching TRBD2. This CDR3 is built from 14 residues. J was trimmed by 6 bases and V by 2 bases; bases with no gene match: 3. Per the germline V gene, CDR1 is KGHSH and CDR2 is LQKENI. The CDR3 region has the DNA TGTGCCAGCTCACCAACTAGCGCCGCCGGGGAGCTGTTTTTT. Translated, it gives CASSPTSAAGELFF.

There are many counts of this clone. This chain links TRBV7-9 with TRBJ1-2; D not resolved. V gave up 1 base and J gave up 6 bases, with 15 bases separating them. This CDR3 has 15 residues. Germline lookup yields CDR1 SEHNR and CDR2 FQNEAQ (reference sequence). The CDR3 DNA reads TGTGCCAGCAGCTTAGGGTCCCCTGACTTGGATGGCTACACCTTC. Residues: CASSLGSPDLDGYTF. Based on the CDR3 plus reference TRBV7-9 and TRBJ1-2, the full variable domain is DTGVSQNPRHKITKRGQNVTFRCDPISEHNRLYWYRQTLGQGPEFLTYFQNEAQLEKSRLLSDRFSAERPKGSFSTLEIQRTEQGDSAMYLCASSLGSPDLDGYTFGSGTRLTVV.

This sequence joins TRBV6-5 and TRBJ2-1; D uncertain. From germline, CDR1 is MNHEY and CDR2 SVGAGI. The CDR3 covers 12 residues. With 7 bases removed from V and 9 bases from J, the gap between germline ends came to 13 bases. CDR3 sequence: CASTGLIIEQFF. CDR3 coding DNA: TGTGCCAGCACAGGTTTGATTATTGAGCAGTTCTTC.

This chain connects TRBV19 to TRBJ1-4; 9 bases align to TRBD1. V trimming: 4 bases; J trimming: 8 bases; junction bases outside the gene matches: 2. The CDR3 sequence is 13 residues long. Germline-derived CDR1 and CDR2 are LNHDA and SQIVND (reference sequence). CDR3 nucleotides: TGTGCCAGTAGTAACAGGGGGCGCGAAAAACTGTTTTTT. Translated: CASSNRGREKLFF.

V usage is TRBV5-1 and J usage is TRBJ2-1; 8 nucleotides match TRBD2. After removal of 5 bases from V and 3 bases from J, the junction contained 7 bases not matched to a gene. In germline, CDR1 is SGHRS, CDR2 YFSETQ. The CDR3 runs 15 residues. CDR3 protein: CASSTGTSFYNEQFF. The CDR3 DNA sequence: TGCGCCAGCAGTACCGGGACTAGTTTCTACAATGAGCAGTTCTTC.

The V gene is TRBV24-1, the J gene TRBJ2-7; a weak D match, TRBD1 (6 bases). The CDR3 has 14 residues. Germline loops: CDR1 KGHDR, CDR2 SFDVKD. Trimming shortened V by 10 bases and J by 4 bases, and 19 bases separated the two germline ends. CDR3 coding DNA: TGTGCCACTTCACAGGGTGAAGGTTCTTACGAGCAGTACTTC. This sequence encodes CATSQGEGSYEQYF.

The chain employs TRBV28 and TRBJ2-2, with D perhaps TRBD1 (6 bases). Per the germline V gene, CDR1 is MDHEN and CDR2 is SYDVKM. The CDR3 is 14 amino acids. The V gene lost 6 bases and the J gene lost 6 bases, with 14 bases spanning the gap. CDR3 DNA sequence: TGTGCCAGCAGAACCGGGACACTCGCCGGGGAGCTGTTTTTT. As protein: CASRTGTLAGELFF.